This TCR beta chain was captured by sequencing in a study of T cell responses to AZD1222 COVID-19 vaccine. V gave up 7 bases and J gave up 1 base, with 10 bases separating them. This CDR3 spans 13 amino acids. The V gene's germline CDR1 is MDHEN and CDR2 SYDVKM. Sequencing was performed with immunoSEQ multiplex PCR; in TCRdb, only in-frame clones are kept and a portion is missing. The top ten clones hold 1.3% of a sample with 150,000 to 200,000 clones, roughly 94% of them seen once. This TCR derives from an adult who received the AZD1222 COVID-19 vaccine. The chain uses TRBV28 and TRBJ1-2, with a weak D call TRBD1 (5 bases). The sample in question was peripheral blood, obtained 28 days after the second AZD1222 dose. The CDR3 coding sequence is TGTGCCAGCACTGTGGGGGTTAACTATGGCTACACCTTC. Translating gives CASTVGVNYGYTF.